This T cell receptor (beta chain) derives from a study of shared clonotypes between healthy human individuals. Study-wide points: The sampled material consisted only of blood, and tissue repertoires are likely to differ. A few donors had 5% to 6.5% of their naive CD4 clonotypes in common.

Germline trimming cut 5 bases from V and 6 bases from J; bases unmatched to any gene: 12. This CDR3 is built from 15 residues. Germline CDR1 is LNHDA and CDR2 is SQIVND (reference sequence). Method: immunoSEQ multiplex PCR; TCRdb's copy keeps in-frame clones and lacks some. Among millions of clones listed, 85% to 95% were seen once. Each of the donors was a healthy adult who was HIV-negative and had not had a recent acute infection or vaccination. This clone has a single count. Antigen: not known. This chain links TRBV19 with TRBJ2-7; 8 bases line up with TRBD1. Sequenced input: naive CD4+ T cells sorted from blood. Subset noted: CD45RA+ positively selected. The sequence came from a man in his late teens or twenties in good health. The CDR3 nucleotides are TGTGCCAGTAGTCCCACCTGGGGACAGGTCTTCGAGCAGTACTTC. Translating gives CASSPTWGQVFEQYF.